Following are 19 T cell receptor beta chains from one sample sequenced in a study of shared clonotypes between healthy human individuals. Assay: immunoSEQ multiplex PCR; the TCRdb copy retains only in-frame clones and omits some. The data show roughly 680,000 clones, 72% seen once. Sequencing was done on a sample of memory CD4+ T cells sorted from blood. Subset indicated: CD45RA-negative fraction. These receptors came from a woman aged 25 to 39 in good health.

The chain combines TRBV19 with TRBJ1-5, with D possibly TRBD1 on 5 matching bases. Trimming pared 5 bases from V and 7 bases from J, leaving 18 bases between. Germline CDR1 LNHDA, CDR2 SQIVND (reference sequence). The CDR3 is 15 residues long. DNA for the CDR3: TGTGCCAGTAGTCAGGCCCCGGGTAGGGACCAGCCCCAGCATTTT. It specifies CASSQAPGRDQPQHF.

This clone was seen only a few times. This rearrangement joins TRBV5-1 to TRBJ2-1, with a weak D call TRBD1 (5 bases). Trimming took 2 bases from V and 11 from J, leaving 14 bases between them. The germline CDR1 and CDR2 sequences are SGHRS and YFSETQ. The CDR3 covers 13 residues. The CDR3: CASSLQDDRQQFF. For the CDR3, the DNA is TGCGCCAGCAGCTTACAGGATGACAGACAGCAGTTCTTC.

V usage is TRBV10-3 and J usage is TRBJ2-1, with 13 bases lining up with TRBD2. Germline V gene lookup returns CDR1 ENHRY and CDR2 SYGVKD. V was pared by 7 bases and J by 7 bases, with 7 bases of the junction left unmatched. The CDR3 spans 15 residues. CDR3 loop: CAIMRTSGSWNEQFF. DNA for the CDR3: TGTGCCATCATGCGGACTAGCGGGAGCTGGAATGAGCAGTTCTTC.

The genes are TRBV28 and TRBJ1-5; maybe TRBD1 (5 bases). CDR1 and CDR2 (germline): MDHEN, SYDVKM. CDR3 length equals 15 residues. The germline V and J ends were trimmed by 7 bases and 4 bases, with 17 bases remaining between them. CDR3 residues: CASKVAGGSNQPQHF. CDR3 sequence (DNA): TGTGCCAGCAAAGTCGCTGGGGGTTCGAATCAGCCCCAGCATTTT.

As regards this clone: The sample carries other DNA sequences with the same CDR3. This chain links TRBV28 with TRBJ2-7; either TRBD1 or TRBD2 may fit D (5 bases each). CDR1 and CDR2 from the germline V gene are MDHEN and SYDVKM. The CDR3 length is 12 residues. Trimming left V 2 bases short and J 4 bases short, with 6 bases between. The CDR3 protein is CASSLGGYEQYF. CDR3 coding DNA: TGTGCCAGCAGTTTAGGGGGTTACGAGCAGTACTTC.

This clone was seen once. This sequence joins TRBV10-3 and TRBJ2-3, with TRBD1 identical over 7 bases. V was clipped by 3 bases and J by 4 bases; unmatched bases: 10. The CDR3 loop spans 16 amino acids. Germline CDR1 ENHRY, CDR2 SYGVKD. Here the CDR3 DNA reads TGTGCCATCAGTGACCATGGGACAGCCCCCGCAGATACGCAGTATTTT. Amino acids: CAISDHGTAPADTQYF.

The V gene is TRBV10-1, the J gene TRBJ2-6, with 8 bases identical to TRBD1. The CDR3 sequence is 18 residues long. CDR1 is WNHNN, CDR2 SYGVQD, per germline (reference sequence). V was clipped by 8 bases and J by 0 bases; unmatched bases: 12. CDR3 residues: CASSEDRDYPSGANVLTF. The CDR3 coding sequence is TGCGCCAGCTCCGAGGACAGGGATTATCCCTCTGGGGCCAACGTCCTGACTTTC.

The J gene is TRBJ2-2, the V gene TRBV2; perhaps TRBD2 as D (5 bases). CDR1 is SNHLY and CDR2 is FYNNEI in the germline V gene. CDR3 length equals 15 residues. Deletions cut 6 bases from V and 4 bases from J, with 15 bases between. This CDR3 is CASSLEGSVTGELFF. CDR3 nucleotide sequence: TGTGCCAGCAGCCTAGAAGGGAGTGTCACCGGGGAGCTGTTTTTT.

This chain joins TRBV7-2 and TRBJ2-5; 9 nucleotides agree with TRBD2. The CDR3 is 16 amino acids. Germline CDR1 SGHTA, CDR2 FQGNSA. The V segment lost 5 bases and the J segment 5 bases; nucleotides outside the gene matches: 12. The DNA of the CDR3 is TGTGCCAGCAGCCCGAATGCGGTAGCGGGAGTTGAGACCCAGTACTTC. Translated, it gives CASSPNAVAGVETQYF.

In DNA form, the CDR3 reads TGTGCCAGCAGCTTAGGATGGAGGACACGCCGCGAGACCGGGGAGCTGTTTTTT. Translation: CASSLGWRTRRETGELFF. The chain uses TRBV7-3 and TRBJ2-2, with D perhaps matching TRBD1 or TRBD2 (5 bases each). The CDR3 covers 18 residues. The germline V gene has CDR1 SGHTA and CDR2 FQGTGA. Trimming cost V 2 bases and J 5 bases, with 21 bases left between them. Complete variable domain (other parts from reference TRBV7-3 and TRBJ2-2): GAGVSQTPSNKVTEKGKYVELRCDPISGHTALYWYRQSLGQGPEFLIYFQGTGAADDSGLPNDRFFAVRPEGSVSTLKIQRTERGDSAVYLCASSLGWRTRRETGELFFGEGSRLTVL.

The chain couples TRBV5-1 to TRBJ2-7; D call uncertain. V lost 4 bases to trimming and J lost 4 bases, with 15 bases between them. The CDR3 runs 14 residues. Germline CDR1 and CDR2: SGHRS and YFSETQ. The CDR3 protein is CASSLTDGVYEQYF. CDR3 DNA: TGCGCCAGCAGCCTGACGGACGGCGTATACGAGCAGTACTTC.

Turning to this clone: Other nucleotide sequences from this sample produce the same CDR3. The chain employs TRBV18 and TRBJ1-1, with D unclear. CDR1 and CDR2 (germline): KGHSH, LQKENI. There are 13 residues in the CDR3. The germline V and J ends were trimmed by 0 bases and 1 base, with 3 bases remaining between them. The CDR3 DNA reads as TGTGCCAGCTCACCACCTCCGAACACTGAAGCTTTCTTT. Its protein product is CASSPPPNTEAFF.

This clone has only a few counts. The rearrangement uses TRBV11-2 and TRBJ2-2; possible D gene TRBD1, 5 bases. Trimming stripped 5 bases from V and 0 bases from J, with 13 bases between. CDR1 and CDR2 (germline): SGHAT, FQNNGV. This CDR3 contains 16 residues. CDR3 DNA: TGTGCCAGCAGCCCAGGCGGACACGCGAACACCGGGGAGCTGTTTTTT. Translating gives CASSPGGHANTGELFF.

This clone was seen a single time. CDR3 amino acids: CASSFGLRYGEQYF. The CDR3 nucleotides read TGTGCCAGCAGCTTCGGACTGCGGTATGGCGAGCAGTACTTC. The chain combines TRBV11-2 with TRBJ2-7; possible D gene TRBD2, 5 bases. Germline V gene data show CDR1 as SGHAT and CDR2 as FQNNGV. The CDR3 has 14 amino acids. V lost 3 bases, J lost 6 bases, and 15 bases lay in between.

The gene calls are TRBV5-5 and TRBJ2-3; 8 bases are shared with TRBD2. With 6 bases clipped from V and 5 bases from J, the junction kept 8 bases outside the gene matches. CDR1 is SGHKS, CDR2 YYEKEE, per germline (reference sequence). The CDR3 has 14 residues. CDR3 region: CASNRGGLEDTQYF. CDR3 in DNA: TGTGCCAGCAACCGCGGGGGGCTGGAAGATACGCAGTATTTT.

This clone was recorded a few times. V gene TRBV5-8 combines with J gene TRBJ1-1; possible D gene TRBD1, 6 bases. Germline CDR1 SGHTS, CDR2 YDEGEE. The CDR3 runs 13 residues. Deletions cut 9 bases from V and 5 bases from J, with 17 bases between. The CDR3 reads CATRRPGVTEAFF. CDR3 DNA sequence: TGTGCCACCCGGAGGCCAGGGGTTACTGAAGCTTTCTTT.

About this clone: Other nucleotide sequences in the sample specify the same CDR3. This chain connects TRBV7-9 to TRBJ1-4; no firm D call. Trimming took 2 bases from V and 5 from J, leaving 9 bases between them. Germline V CDR1 and CDR2: SEHNR, FQNEAQ (reference sequence). The CDR3 has 14 residues. CDR3 sequence reads: CASSLLAGNEKLFF. The DNA for the CDR3 is TGTGCCAGCAGCTTACTTGCAGGAAATGAAAAACTGTTTTTT.

V is TRBV7-8 and J is TRBJ2-1; TRBD1 matches 12 bases. The CDR3 has 16 amino acids. In germline, CDR1 is SGHVS, CDR2 FQNEAQ. Trimming at V came to 4 bases and at J to 6 bases, leaving 7 bases not matched to a gene. In nucleotides, the CDR3 is TGTGCCAGCAGCTCAAGCCGGGACAGGGGGCCCAATGAGCAGTTCTTC. It yields the protein CASSSSRDRGPNEQFF.

The rearrangement joins TRBV11-2 to TRBJ2-1, with D uncertain. CDR1 and CDR2 (germline): SGHAT, FQNNGV. This CDR3 contains 14 residues. Trimming removed 4 bases from V and 10 bases from J, with 17 bases in between. This CDR3 is CASSSGTVEREQFF. In nucleotides, the CDR3 is TGTGCCAGCAGCTCCGGAACTGTCGAGAGAGAGCAGTTCTTC.